The 17 T cell receptor beta chains listed next were all sequenced from one sample in a study of blood T cell repertoires in COVID-19 (dated by TCRdb to 2020 to 2022). The library was built by means of the immunoSEQ multiplex PCR assay. Not all clones reach the TCRdb copy of this immuneACCESS table, which keeps in-frame sequences only. Checked studies attribute under half of the gap to unresolved V genes and leave the rest unexplained. Counted in this sample were about 240,000 clones; 82% of them appeared once. Jointly, the top ten make up 9.5% to 15% of the sample. The sample consisted of peripheral blood. The receptors originated from a woman in her fifties or sixties with active or convalescent COVID-19.

This clone was observed a handful of times. The V and J genes are TRBV23-1 and TRBJ1-1; unclear D gene. TRBV23-1 is an open reading frame whose function is uncertain. With 4 bases removed from V and 1 base from J, the gap between germline ends came to 16 bases. The CDR3 totals 16 residues. CDR3 coding DNA: TGCGCCAGCAGTCGCTCCTTACAGAAACAGAACACTGAAGCTTTCTTT. Translation gives CASSRSLQKQNTEAFF.

This clone was detected only once. The chain couples TRBV6-5 to TRBJ2-4; 10 bases agree with TRBD1. Trimming cost V 8 bases and J 6 bases; bases outside gene matches: 10. Per the germline V gene, CDR1 is MNHEY and CDR2 is SVGAGI. This CDR3 has 15 amino acids. The CDR3 sequence: CASSERRDRGNIQYF. In nucleotides, the CDR3 is TGTGCCAGCTCAGAGAGAAGGGACAGGGGAAACATTCAGTACTTC.

This CDR3 is CASTLTGDEQFF. CDR3 bases: TGTGCCAGCACCCTGACAGGGGACGAGCAGTTCTTC. The chain carries TRBV6-5 and TRBJ2-1; TRBD1 aligns across 8 bases. The ends lost 7 bases at V and 10 bases at J; junction bases unmatched: 6. CDR1 MNHEY and CDR2 SVGAGI come from the germline V gene. The CDR3 has 12 amino acids.

V and J are TRBV3-1 (or the pseudogene TRBV3-2) and TRBJ2-3, with 13 bases lining up with TRBD2. The V gene end was trimmed by 7 bases and the J gene end by 4 bases; junction bases not matched to a gene: 11. There are 17 residues in the CDR3. Germline CDR1 is LGHDT and CDR2 is YNNKEL (reference sequence). The CDR3: CASTRRTSGGDADTQYF. The CDR3 DNA sequence: TGTGCCAGCACCCGGAGAACTAGCGGGGGGGATGCAGATACGCAGTATTTT.

This clone was counted a few times. The genes are TRBV13 and TRBJ2-5, with 9 bases identical to TRBD2. V was pared by 5 bases and J by 3 bases, with 4 bases of the junction left unmatched. CDR1 and CDR2 (germline): PRHDT, FYEKMQ (reference sequence). The CDR3 loop spans 14 amino acids. CDR3 DNA sequence: TGTGCCAGCAGCCTAGCGGGGACTAAAGAGACCCAGTACTTC. As protein: CASSLAGTKETQYF. Full variable domain (rest looked up from reference TRBV13 and TRBJ2-5): AAGVIQSPRHLIKEKRETATLKCYPIPRHDTVYWYQQGPGQDPQFLISFYEKMQSDKGSIPDRFSAQQFSDYHSELNMSSLELGDSALYFCASSLAGTKETQYFGPGTRLLVL.

The sample holds one count of this clone. The CDR3 bases are TGTGCCTGGACACCTACAGGGTATGGGGTGAAACTGTTTTTT. It translates to CAWTPTGYGVKLFF. The chain carries TRBV30 and TRBJ1-4, with D tentatively TRBD1 (6 bases). Trimming left V 4 bases short and J 11 bases short, with 20 bases between. Germline CDR1 GTSNPN, CDR2 SVGIG (reference sequence). This CDR3 has 14 residues.

The chain combines TRBV4-1 with TRBJ2-1; tentatively, D is TRBD2 (5 bases). The CDR3 extends over 18 amino acids. Looked up from germline, CDR1 is MGHRA and CDR2 is YSYEKL. The germline V and J ends were trimmed by 0 bases and 0 bases, with 15 bases remaining between them. CDR3 amino acids: CASSQEGPRRSSYNEQFF. CDR3 in DNA: TGCGCCAGCAGCCAAGAAGGACCACGGAGGAGCTCCTACAATGAGCAGTTCTTC.

The J gene is TRBJ1-1, the V gene TRBV7-9; 8 bases align to TRBD1. The CDR3 is 14 residues long. Germline V gene sequence: CDR1 SEHNR, CDR2 FQNEAQ (reference sequence). The J segment lost 4 bases and the V segment lost 4 bases, leaving 5 bases of the junction unmatched. The CDR3 region is CASSSGGAGTEAFF. CDR3 bases: TGTGCCAGCAGCTCAGGGGGCGCAGGCACTGAAGCTTTCTTT.

The V call is TRBV2, the J call TRBJ1-4, with D hard to call. V shed 8 bases and J shed 10 bases, with 11 bases lying between them. The CDR3 sequence is 11 residues long. CDR1 and CDR2 from the germline V gene are SNHLY and FYNNEI. The CDR3 is CASETLGKLFF. The CDR3 bases are TGTGCCAGCGAGACACTTGGAAAACTGTTTTTT.

The rearrangement uses TRBV4-1 and TRBJ1-4, with TRBD1 matching over 9 bases. From germline, CDR1 is MGHRA and CDR2 YSYEKL. The CDR3 contains 18 residues. The V segment lost 1 base and the J segment 2 bases; nucleotides outside the gene matches: 8. The CDR3 DNA reads TGCGCCAGCAGCCAAGGAGGGACAGGGAGTCGCACTAATGAAAAACTGTTTTTT. This encodes CASSQGGTGSRTNEKLFF.

This chain connects TRBV4-1 to TRBJ1-2, with D possibly being TRBD1 (5 bases). Germline V CDR1 and CDR2: MGHRA, YSYEKL. This CDR3 is built from 16 residues. Trimming cost V 0 bases and J 3 bases, with 14 bases left between them. CDR3 coding DNA: TGCGCCAGCAGCCAAGATCGGGGGGGGGATTACTATGGCTACACCTTC. Translation gives CASSQDRGGDYYGYTF.

V is TRBV18 and J is TRBJ1-6, with D maybe TRBD1 (5 bases). Germline CDR1 is KGHSH and CDR2 is LQKENI. Trimming removed 3 bases from V and 0 bases from J, with 15 bases in between. CDR3 length equals 18 residues. As DNA, the CDR3 is TGTGCCAGCTCACCGCAGGGATACCGTAGCTCCTATAATTCACCCCTCCACTTT. Protein product: CASSPQGYRSSYNSPLHF.

The V gene is TRBV6-5, the J gene TRBJ1-1, with D unresolved. The CDR3 is made up of 14 amino acids. Germline CDR1 and CDR2: MNHEY and SVGAGI. V gave up 2 bases and J gave up 3 bases, with 10 bases separating them. The CDR3 bases are TGTGCCAGCAGTTACCAGAGAGCGGACACTGAAGCTTTCTTT. Its protein product is CASSYQRADTEAFF.

The chain uses TRBV2 and TRBJ2-5, with 9 bases fitting TRBD2. The germline V gene has CDR1 SNHLY and CDR2 FYNNEI. The CDR3 has 15 residues. The ends lost 3 bases at V and 0 bases at J; junction bases unmatched: 2. The CDR3 protein is CASSDASGNQETQYF. The DNA of the CDR3 is TGTGCCAGCAGTGATGCTAGCGGGAACCAAGAGACCCAGTACTTC.

CDR3 bases: TGTGCCAGCAGCCTCGGGAGAAACTATGGCTACACCTTC. Translated: CASSLGRNYGYTF. The V call is TRBV28, the J call TRBJ1-2; the D is unclear. The CDR3 is made up of 13 amino acids. Trimming removed 6 bases at V and 2 bases at J, with 10 bases between. Germline V gene data show CDR1 as MDHEN and CDR2 as SYDVKM.

This chain connects TRBV29-1 to TRBJ1-2; possibly TRBD1 for D (5 bases). Germline V gives CDR1 SQVTM, CDR2 ANQGSEA. Trimming stripped 0 bases from V and 6 bases from J, with 20 bases between. The CDR3 covers 16 residues. The CDR3 here is CSVEEGSAGRLHGYTF. CDR3 DNA: TGCAGCGTTGAAGAAGGCTCGGCAGGGAGGCTACATGGCTACACCTTC. The entire variable domain, with the rest obtained from reference TRBV29-1 and TRBJ1-2, is as follows: SAVISQKPSRDICQRGTSLTIQCQVDSQVTMMFWYRQQPGQSLTLIATANQGSEATYESGFVIDKFPISRPNLTFSTLTVSNMSPEDSSIYLCSVEEGSAGRLHGYTFGSGTRLTVV.

Of note for this clone: The identical CDR3 is also encoded by other nucleotide sequences in the sample. The CDR3 sequence is CASSESYGYTF. Here the CDR3 DNA reads TGTGCCAGCAGTGAGAGCTATGGCTACACCTTC. The V gene is TRBV2, the J gene TRBJ1-2; D gene unclear. CDR3 size: 11 residues. The V gene lost 3 bases and the J gene lost 4 bases, with 3 bases spanning the gap. Per the germline V gene, CDR1 is SNHLY and CDR2 is FYNNEI.